This T cell receptor (beta chain) was observed in a study of T cell repertoires in cytomegalovirus infection. Study overall: Shared public TCR beta signatures pointed to both CMV infection and a matching HLA type. Study findings and constraints: The ex vivo response showed dominance by HLA-C-restricted CMV-specific TCR beta clonotypes.

MiXCR, applied by TCRdb to the reads, yields one record per CDR3 protein. The table records 200,000 or so distinct CDR3 sequences, about 40% of them present only once. V was clipped by 7 bases and J by 4 bases; unmatched bases: 9. This CDR3 has 14 residues. Germline V gives CDR1 SNHLY, CDR2 FYNNEI. In the case of this clonotype: Antigen specificity is unknown.

The material was CD8+ T cells from cultured PBMCs, obtained from culture after CMV antigen stimulation. The clonotype was recovered from a human donor in good health (CMV status not recorded). Some clones in this sample may be carry-over from other donors' samples. V and J are TRBV2 and TRBJ1-2, with 7 nucleotides matching TRBD1. CDR3 in amino acids: CASIQDREFYGYTF. CDR3 nucleotides: TGTGCCAGCATCCAAGACAGGGAATTCTATGGCTACACCTTC.